This is a list of T cell receptor beta chains from one sample in a study of CD8 T cells in Susac syndrome. TCRdb recomputed calls from the immunoSEQ multiplex PCR reads with MiXCR, one row per CDR3 protein. The data hold 100,000 to 150,000 distinct CDR3 sequences, with about 96% observed a single time. Material: CD4+ T cells from PBMCs. The receptor set was obtained from a human donor in good health. Both conserved end residues are part of each CDR3. The D gene is left open where the match is weak. Part of the rows lack a size; the others show once, few, many or a class for expanded clones.

size | D | J | V | CDR3 | DNA
. | TRBD1 | TRBJ1-2 | TRBV12-3/TRBV12-4 | CASSRTGVGYGYTF | TGTGCCAGCAGTCGGACAGGGGTTGGCTATGGCTACACCTTC
once | . | TRBJ2-7 | TRBV20-1 | CSARDRVDSKQYF | TGCAGTGCTAGAGACAGGGTCGATAGCAAGCAGTACTTC
. | . | TRBJ2-5 | TRBV28 | CASRTEETQYF | TGTGCCAGCCGGACAGAAGAGACCCAGTACTTC
. | . | TRBJ1-5 | TRBV4-1 | CASSQEQSRVSGQPQHF | TGCGCCAGCAGCCAAGAACAGTCGAGGGTTTCCGGGCAGCCCCAGCATTTT
once | TRBD1 | TRBJ2-2 | TRBV3-1 | CASSQETGAGELFF | TGTGCCAGCAGCCAAGAGACAGGGGCCGGGGAGCTGTTTTTT
. | TRBD2 | TRBJ2-1 | TRBV6-1 | CASITQAFSGSSYNEQFF | TGTGCCAGCATCACCCAGGCCTTTAGCGGGAGTTCCTACAATGAGCAGTTCTTC
once | . | TRBJ2-2 | TRBV14 | CASSQQRVAGELFF | TGTGCCAGCAGCCAACAAAGGGTCGCCGGGGAGCTGTTTTTT
. | TRBD2 | TRBJ2-3 | TRBV6-5 | CASSYSSGRADTQYF | TGTGCCAGCAGTTACTCTAGCGGGAGGGCCGATACGCAGTATTTT
. | TRBD1 | TRBJ2-7 | TRBV27 | CASSSAHRGTYEQYF | TGTGCCAGCAGTTCCGCACACAGGGGGACCTACGAGCAGTACTTC
. | . | TRBJ2-7 | TRBV3-1 | CASRGGGGYEQYF | TGTGCCAGCAGAGGAGGGGGGGGCTACGAGCAGTACTTC
. | TRBD2 | TRBJ2-2 | TRBV5-1 | CASSLVGTKSAGELFF | TGCGCCAGCAGCTTAGTGGGGACTAAAAGTGCCGGGGAGCTGTTTTTT